This T cell receptor (beta chain) was observed in a study of blood T cell repertoires in COVID-19 (dated by TCRdb to the early 2020s). Regarding the complete study: Collaborator samples came from the United States, Italy and Spain and covered acute and convalescent phases of COVID-19. The material from the prospective study consisted of cDNA or gDNA derived from T cells, B-cell-depleted T cells, or PBMCs. Subjects who had been exposed to COVID-19, were actively infected with it, or had recovered from it provided the deeply sampled blood TCRbeta repertoires that made up the dataset. The repertoires were released in a freely available public database meant as a resource for research on the immune response to SARS-CoV-2. Samples came from the ongoing ImmuneRACE study (first 160 participants) plus 1,254 subjects from 6 global collaborators. Nearly every sample came with metadata listing a de-identified subject ID, COVID-19 status, age in years and sex. Where available, HLA class I and class II types were obtained from metadata supplied by the sample provider rather than from assay-based typing.

The research as a whole found: The quantity of clinical and demographic metadata differed by source and by participant and was supplied without curation.

Collaborating institutions collected whole blood in K2EDTA tubes following their own protocols. For TCRbeta analysis, collaborator samples were shipped as frozen whole blood, as isolated PBMCs, or as DNA extracted from either sample type. TCRbeta CDR3 regions were amplified from genomic DNA by means of the immunoSEQ Assay, a bias-controlled multiplex PCR. From the authors' description of their analysis: Nucleated cell counts per sample were estimated from amplification of reference gene primers within the assay. To quantify the absolute abundance of each unique TCRbeta CDR3 rearrangement, sequence reads were collapsed and filtered. For each sample, productive Simpson clonality was calculated as the square root of Simpson's diversity index across productive rearrangements. This immuneACCESS table, as held by TCRdb, lists in-frame sequences with V and J called but not all clones. Of the missing ones, under half trace to an unresolved V gene in checked studies; the others have no known cause. Clone size and V and J calls were adopted from that table, with D and trimming inferred from the DNA. The sample data list about 140,000 clones, and 75% to 90% of these were observed just once. The ten biggest clones cover approximately 11% of the sample.

This clone was counted a few times. This clone's antigen is unknown. No clone much larger than this one lies a single base away; base qualities are absent. Trimming removed 5 bases from V and 0 bases from J, leaving 11 bases between the germline ends. From its cysteine to its phenylalanine, the CDR3 spans 15 amino acids. Of all the DNA, just the CDR3 is kept, 45 bases in frame from base 1. CDR1 and CDR2, per the germline V gene, are SNHLY and FYNNEI. Recombination connected TRBV2 to TRBJ1-5; the D gene lacks a confident call. This clonotype was sampled from a woman at least 80 years old with acute or convalescent COVID-19. Sequenced material: peripheral blood. The sequenced DNA is TGTGCCAGCAGTCTAGGTTCTCATAGCAATCAGCCCCAGCATTTT. This codes for CASSLGSHSNQPQHF.